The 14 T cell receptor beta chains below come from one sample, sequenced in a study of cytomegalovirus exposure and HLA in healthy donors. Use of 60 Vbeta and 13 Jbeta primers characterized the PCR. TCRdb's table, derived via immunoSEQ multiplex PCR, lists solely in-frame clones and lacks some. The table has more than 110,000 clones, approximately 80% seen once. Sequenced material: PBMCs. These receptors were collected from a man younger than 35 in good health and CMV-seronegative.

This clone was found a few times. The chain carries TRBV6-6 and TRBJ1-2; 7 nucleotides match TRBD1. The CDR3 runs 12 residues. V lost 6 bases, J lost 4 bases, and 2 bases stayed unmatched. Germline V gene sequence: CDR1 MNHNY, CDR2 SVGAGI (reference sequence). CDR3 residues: CASSRDSYGYTF. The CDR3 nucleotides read TGTGCCAGCAGCCGGGACAGCTATGGCTACACCTTC.

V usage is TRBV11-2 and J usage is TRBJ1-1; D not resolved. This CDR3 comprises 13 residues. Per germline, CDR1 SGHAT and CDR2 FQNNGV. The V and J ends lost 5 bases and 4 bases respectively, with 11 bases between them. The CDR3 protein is CASSPQVGTEAFF. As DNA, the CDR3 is TGTGCCAGCAGCCCCCAGGTTGGCACTGAAGCTTTCTTT.

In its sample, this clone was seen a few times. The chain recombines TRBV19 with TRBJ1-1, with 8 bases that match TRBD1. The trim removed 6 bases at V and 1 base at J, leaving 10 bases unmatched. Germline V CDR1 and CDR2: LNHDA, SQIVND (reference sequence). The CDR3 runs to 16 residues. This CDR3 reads CASSYTQGDWNTEAFF. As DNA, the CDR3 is TGTGCCAGTAGCTACACACAGGGGGACTGGAACACTGAAGCTTTCTTT. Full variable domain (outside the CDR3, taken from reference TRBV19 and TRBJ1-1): DGGITQSPKYLFRKEGQNVTLSCEQNLNHDAMYWYRQDPGQGLRLIYYSQIVNDFQKGDIAEGYSVSREKKESFPLTVTSAQKNPTAFYLCASSYTQGDWNTEAFFGQGTRLTVV.

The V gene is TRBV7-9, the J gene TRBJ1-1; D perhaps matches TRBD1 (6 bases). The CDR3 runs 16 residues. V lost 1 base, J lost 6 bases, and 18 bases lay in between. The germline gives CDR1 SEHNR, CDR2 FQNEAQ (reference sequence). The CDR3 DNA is TGTGCCAGCAGCTTAGGAGGGGGGGCGCGCTCCCCTGAAGCTTTCTTT. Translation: CASSLGGGARSPEAFF.

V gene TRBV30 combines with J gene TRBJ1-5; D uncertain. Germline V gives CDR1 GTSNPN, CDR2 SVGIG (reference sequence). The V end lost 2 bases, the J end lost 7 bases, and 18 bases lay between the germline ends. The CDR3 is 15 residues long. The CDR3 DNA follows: TGTGCCTGGAGTTCCCAACCTACCGGGATACAGCCCCAGCATTTT. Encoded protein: CAWSSQPTGIQPQHF.

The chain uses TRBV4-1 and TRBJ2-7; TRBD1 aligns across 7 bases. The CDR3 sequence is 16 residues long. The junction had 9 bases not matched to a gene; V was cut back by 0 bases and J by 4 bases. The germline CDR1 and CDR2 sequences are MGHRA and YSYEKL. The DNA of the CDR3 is TGCGCCAGCAGCCAAGATCATCCAGGGGGTGAGTACGAGCAGTACTTC. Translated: CASSQDHPGGEYEQYF.

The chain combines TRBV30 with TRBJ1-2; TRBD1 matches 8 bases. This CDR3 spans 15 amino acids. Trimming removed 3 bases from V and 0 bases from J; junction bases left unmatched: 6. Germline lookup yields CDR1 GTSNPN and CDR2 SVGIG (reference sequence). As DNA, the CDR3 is TGTGCCTGGAGCAGAACAGGGGGTTCTAACTATGGCTACACCTTC. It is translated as CAWSRTGGSNYGYTF.

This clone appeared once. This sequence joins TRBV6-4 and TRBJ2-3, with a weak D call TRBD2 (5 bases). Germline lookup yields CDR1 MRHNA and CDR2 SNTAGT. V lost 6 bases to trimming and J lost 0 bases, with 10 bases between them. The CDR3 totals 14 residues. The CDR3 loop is CASSPGTSTDTQYF. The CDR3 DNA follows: TGTGCCAGCAGCCCGGGAACTAGCACAGATACGCAGTATTTT.

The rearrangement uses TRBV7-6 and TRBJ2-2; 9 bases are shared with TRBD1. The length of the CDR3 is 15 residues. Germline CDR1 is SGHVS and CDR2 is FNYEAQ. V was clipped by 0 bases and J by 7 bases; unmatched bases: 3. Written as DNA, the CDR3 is TGTGCCAGCAGCTTAGCGGGACAGGGCATCGGGGAGCTGTTTTTT. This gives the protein CASSLAGQGIGELFF.

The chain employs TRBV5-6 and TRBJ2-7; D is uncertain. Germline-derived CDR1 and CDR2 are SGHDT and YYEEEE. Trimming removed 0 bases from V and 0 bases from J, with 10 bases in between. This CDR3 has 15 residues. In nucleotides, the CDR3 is TGTGCCAGCAGCTTGGTCCCAGGCTACTCCTACGAGCAGTACTTC. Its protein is CASSLVPGYSYEQYF.

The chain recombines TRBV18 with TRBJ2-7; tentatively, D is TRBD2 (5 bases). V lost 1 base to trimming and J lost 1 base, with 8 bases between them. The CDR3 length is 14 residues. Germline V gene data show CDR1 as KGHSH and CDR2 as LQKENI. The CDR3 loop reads CASSPLSGSYEQYF. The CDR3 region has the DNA TGTGCCAGCTCACCACTTTCGGGGTCCTACGAGCAGTACTTC.

The CDR3 DNA follows: TGTGCCAGCAGCTTGGAACAGGGGGCCTATGGCTACACCTTC. Amino acid sequence: CASSLEQGAYGYTF. The genes are TRBV5-4 and TRBJ1-2, with 9 bases matching TRBD1. Germline V lookup: CDR1 SGHNT, CDR2 YYREEE (reference sequence). V lost 0 bases to trimming and J lost 4 bases; unmatched junction nucleotides: 1. This CDR3 contains 14 residues.

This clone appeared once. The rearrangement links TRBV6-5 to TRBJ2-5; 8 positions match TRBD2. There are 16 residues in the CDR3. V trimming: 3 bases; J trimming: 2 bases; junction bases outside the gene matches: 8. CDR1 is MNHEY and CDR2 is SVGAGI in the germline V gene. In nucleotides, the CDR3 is TGTGCCAGCAGTTATTTAGCGGGGCGACGACAAGAGACCCAGTACTTC. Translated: CASSYLAGRRQETQYF.

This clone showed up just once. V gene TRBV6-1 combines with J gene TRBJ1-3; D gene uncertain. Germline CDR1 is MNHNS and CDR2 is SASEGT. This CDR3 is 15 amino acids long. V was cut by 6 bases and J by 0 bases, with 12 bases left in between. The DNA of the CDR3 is TGTGCCAGCAGGGTCGGATGGAGCTCTGGAAACACCATATATTTT. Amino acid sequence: CASRVGWSSGNTIYF.